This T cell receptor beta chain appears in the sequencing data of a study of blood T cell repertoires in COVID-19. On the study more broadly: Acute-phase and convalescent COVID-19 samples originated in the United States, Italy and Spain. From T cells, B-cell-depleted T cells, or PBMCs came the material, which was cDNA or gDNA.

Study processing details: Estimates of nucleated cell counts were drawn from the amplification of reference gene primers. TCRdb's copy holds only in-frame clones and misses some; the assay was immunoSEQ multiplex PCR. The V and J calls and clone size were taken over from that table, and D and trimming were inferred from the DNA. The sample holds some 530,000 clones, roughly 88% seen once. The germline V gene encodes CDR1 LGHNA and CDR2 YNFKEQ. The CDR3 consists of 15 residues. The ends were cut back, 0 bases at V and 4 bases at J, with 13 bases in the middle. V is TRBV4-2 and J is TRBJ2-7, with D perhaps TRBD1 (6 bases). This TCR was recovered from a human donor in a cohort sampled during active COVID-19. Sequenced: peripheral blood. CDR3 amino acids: CASSQEWQGRYEQYF. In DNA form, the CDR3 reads TGTGCCAGCAGCCAAGAGTGGCAGGGGCGATACGAGCAGTACTTC.